Listed below are T cell receptor beta chains from one sample, sequenced in a study of shared clonotypes between healthy human individuals. Sequencing used immunoSEQ multiplex PCR; TCRdb keeps in-frame clones, though not all of them. The sample holds millions of clones, roughly 95% seen once. Input material: naive CD4+ T cells sorted from blood. Receptors were obtained from a man aged 18 to 29 in good health. CDR3s include the opening cysteine and the closing phenylalanine or tryptophan. The D gene is left open where the match is weak. Expanded clones get a size class; other rows say once, few or many, or leave the size out.

d_gene,j_gene,v_gene,abundance,CDR3aa,CDR3nt
NA,TRBJ1-2,TRBV5-4,NA,CASRTGESYTF,TGTGCCAGCAGGACCGGGGAAAGCTACACCTTC
NA,TRBJ1-2,TRBV27,once,CASSLARAGGYTF,TGTGCCAGCAGTTTAGCCCGGGCGGGTGGCTACACCTTC
NA,TRBJ1-2,TRBV27,many,CASSLYVGVPGYGYTF,TGTGCCAGCAGTTTATATGTAGGGGTCCCCGGCTATGGCTACACCTTC
TRBD1,TRBJ2-3,TRBV5-1,NA,CASSRTGDTDTQYF,TGCGCCAGCAGCCGAACAGGGGATACAGATACGCAGTATTTT
NA,TRBJ2-5,TRBV13,NA,CASSLRAGQGGQYF,TGTGCCAGCAGCTTAAGGGCCGGTCAAGGTGGCCAGTACTTC
TRBD1,TRBJ2-7,TRBV10-3,NA,CAISISGQAYEQYF,TGTGCCATCAGTATTTCGGGACAGGCCTACGAGCAGTACTTC
TRBD1,TRBJ2-3,TRBV5-1,NA,CASSSGTGRGDTQYF,TGCGCCAGCAGCTCCGGGACAGGGAGGGGAGATACGCAGTATTTT
NA,TRBJ1-2,TRBV18,once,CASSPLGTTNYGYTF,TGTGCCAGCTCACCACTGGGTACTACTAACTATGGCTACACCTTC
NA,TRBJ2-7,TRBV30,once,CAWSPPRSGIALGEQYF,TGTGCCTGGAGTCCTCCTCGCTCCGGGATCGCCCTGGGCGAGCAGTACTTC
TRBD1,TRBJ1-4,TRBV2,NA,CASSTTGTENEKLFF,TGTGCCAGCAGTACTACCGGGACAGAGAATGAAAAACTGTTTTTT
TRBD2,TRBJ2-5,TRBV5-1,NA,CASSSLADKSAETQYF,TGCGCCAGCAGCTCCCTAGCGGATAAAAGCGCAGAGACCCAGTACTTC
NA,TRBJ1-1,TRBV7-9,NA,CASSLAPNRATEAFF,TGTGCCAGCAGCTTAGCCCCTAACAGGGCCACTGAAGCTTTCTTT
NA,TRBJ1-1,TRBV7-2,NA,CASSLGRNTEAFF,TGTGCCAGCAGCTTAGGCAGAAACACTGAAGCTTTCTTT
TRBD1,TRBJ2-7,TRBV6-6,NA,CASSWGQGVSEQYF,TGTGCCAGCAGTTGGGGACAGGGGGTAAGCGAGCAGTACTTC
TRBD1,TRBJ1-6,TRBV2,few,CASSRQGDSPLHF,TGTGCCAGCTCTCGACAGGGTGATTCACCCCTCCACTTT
TRBD1,TRBJ1-1,TRBV27,NA,CASKKGLRDSTIMNTEAFF,TGTGCCAGCAAGAAAGGACTGCGGGACAGCACGATTATGAACACTGAAGCTTTCTTT
NA,TRBJ2-2,TRBV7-9,NA,CASSFIRQGNRGGELFF,TGTGCCAGCAGCTTCATCAGGCAGGGGAATAGGGGCGGGGAGCTGTTTTTT
TRBD2,TRBJ2-7,TRBV10-1,NA,CASSERLAGVYYEQYF,TGCGCCAGCAGTGAAAGACTAGCGGGAGTTTATTACGAGCAGTACTTC
NA,TRBJ2-4,TRBV2,NA,CASRGGKRVLAKNIQYF,TGTGCCAGCAGGGGTGGGAAGAGGGTTCTAGCCAAAAACATTCAGTACTTC
NA,TRBJ2-2,TRBV29-1,NA,CSALGGQGNTGELFF,TGCAGCGCCCTCGGAGGCCAGGGAAACACCGGGGAGCTGTTTTTT
NA,TRBJ2-2,TRBV19,NA,CASSTNRREKPGELFF,TGTGCCAGTAGTACCAACCGCCGGGAGAAACCGGGGGAGCTGTTTTTT
NA,TRBJ1-1,TRBV9,NA,CASSARGGMNTEAFF,TGTGCCAGCAGCGCCAGAGGGGGTATGAACACTGAAGCTTTCTTT